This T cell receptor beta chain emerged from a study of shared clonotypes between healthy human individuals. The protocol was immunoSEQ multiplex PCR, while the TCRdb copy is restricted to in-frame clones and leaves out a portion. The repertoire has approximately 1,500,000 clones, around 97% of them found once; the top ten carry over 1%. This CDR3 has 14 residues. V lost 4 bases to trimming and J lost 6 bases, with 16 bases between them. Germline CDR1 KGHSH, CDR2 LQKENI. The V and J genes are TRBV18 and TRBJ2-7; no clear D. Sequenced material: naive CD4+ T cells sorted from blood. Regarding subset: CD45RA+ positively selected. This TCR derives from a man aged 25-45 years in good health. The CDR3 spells CASSQPGRVVEQYF. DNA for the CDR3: TGTGCCAGCTCACAACCTGGCCGGGTCGTCGAGCAGTACTTC. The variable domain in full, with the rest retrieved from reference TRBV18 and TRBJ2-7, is NAGVMQNPRHLVRRRGQEARLRCSPMKGHSHVYWYRQLPEEGLKFMVYLQKENIIDESGMPKERFSAEFPKEGPSILRIQQVVRGDSAAYFCASSQPGRVVEQYFGPGTRLTVT.